This TCR beta chain was recovered during a study of blood T cell repertoires in COVID-19. Study details: Acute and convalescent COVID-19 samples came from the United States, Italy and Spain.

The CDR3 extends over 15 amino acids. Germline V CDR1 and CDR2: LNHDA, SQIVND (reference sequence). V lost 0 bases and J lost 1; bases outside the gene matches: 2. This clone was observed a single time. Libraries were prepared by immunoSEQ multiplex PCR; TCRdb keeps only in-frame clonotypes and omits some of them. This table holds just over 95,000 clones, about 87% found once. Source material: peripheral blood. The genes are TRBV19 and TRBJ1-1; 7 nucleotides match TRBD1. This TCR derives from a human donor in a cohort sampled during active COVID-19. The CDR3 loop reads CASSIEHRGNTEAFF. As DNA, the CDR3 is TGTGCCAGTAGTATAGAGCACAGGGGGAACACTGAAGCTTTCTTT. The whole variable domain, remainder taken from reference TRBV19 and TRBJ1-1, is DGGITQSPKYLFRKEGQNVTLSCEQNLNHDAMYWYRQDPGQGLRLIYYSQIVNDFQKGDIAEGYSVSREKKESFPLTVTSAQKNPTAFYLCASSIEHRGNTEAFFGQGTRLTVV.